This T cell receptor beta chain was found in a study of blood T cells in healthy people across ages. Overall study findings and caveats: Researchers judged that diversity estimates from one million T cells fell short of true values. Fewer expanded clones and more diversity marked long-lived versus aged donors.

Notes on this clonotype: Its antigen is not identified.

The V end was cut by 3 bases, the J end by 2 bases, with 13 bases between. Germline assignment: CDR1 SQVTM and CDR2 ANQGSEA. The CDR3 contains 14 residues. Combining a sample-barcoded 5' primer with a J-beta primer mix, a second PCR ran for 7 to 11 cycles. Each cDNA molecule was tagged by a template-switch adaptor that had 12 random nucleotides. TCRdb itself ran the 5' RACE reads through MiXCR, one entry per CDR3 protein. The sample comprises around 870,000 distinct CDR3 sequences, less than 35% of which are singletons, and roughly 17% rests with the top ten. The total RNA that was extracted per sample amounted to at least 5 micrograms.

The sample comprised blood. The clonotype comes from a woman older than 75 in good health. The chain couples TRBV29-1 to TRBJ1-2; tentatively, D is TRBD1 (6 bases). The CDR3 region has the DNA TGCAGCGTTGACCTCGTCGACAGGAACTATGGCTACACCTTC. It yields the protein CSVDLVDRNYGYTF.